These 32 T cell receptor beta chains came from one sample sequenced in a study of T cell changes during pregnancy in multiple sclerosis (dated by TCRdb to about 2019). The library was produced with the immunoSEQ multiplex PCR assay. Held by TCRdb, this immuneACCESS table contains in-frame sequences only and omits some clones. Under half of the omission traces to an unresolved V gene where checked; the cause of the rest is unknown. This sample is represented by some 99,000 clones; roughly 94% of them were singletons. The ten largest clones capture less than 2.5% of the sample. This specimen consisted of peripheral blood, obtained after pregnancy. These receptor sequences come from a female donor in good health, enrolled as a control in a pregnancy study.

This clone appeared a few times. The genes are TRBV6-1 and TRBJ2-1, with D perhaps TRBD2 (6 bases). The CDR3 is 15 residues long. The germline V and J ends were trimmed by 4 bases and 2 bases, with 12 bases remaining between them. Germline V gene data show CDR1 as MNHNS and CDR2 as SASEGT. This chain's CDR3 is CASSAGGGTYNEQFF. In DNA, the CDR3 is TGTGCCAGCAGTGCCGGTGGCGGGACCTACAATGAGCAGTTCTTC.

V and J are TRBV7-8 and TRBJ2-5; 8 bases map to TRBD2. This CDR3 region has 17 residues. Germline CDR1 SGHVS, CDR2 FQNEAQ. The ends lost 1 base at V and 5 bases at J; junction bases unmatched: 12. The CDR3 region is CASSLEASGFYRETQYF. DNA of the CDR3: TGTGCCAGCAGCTTAGAGGCTAGCGGGTTCTACCGGGAGACCCAGTACTTC.

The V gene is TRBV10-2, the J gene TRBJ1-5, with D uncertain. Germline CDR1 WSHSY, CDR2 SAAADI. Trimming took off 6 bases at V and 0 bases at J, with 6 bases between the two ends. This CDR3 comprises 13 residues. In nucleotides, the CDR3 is TGCGCCAGCAGACAGAATAGCAATCAGCCCCAGCATTTT. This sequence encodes CASRQNSNQPQHF.

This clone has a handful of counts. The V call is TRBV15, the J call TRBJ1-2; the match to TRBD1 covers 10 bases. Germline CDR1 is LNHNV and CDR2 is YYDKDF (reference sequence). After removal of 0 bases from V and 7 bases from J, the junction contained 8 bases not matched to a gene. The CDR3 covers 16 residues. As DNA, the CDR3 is TGTGCCACCAGCAGAGATGTGAGACAGGGGGCGTCTGGCTACACCTTC. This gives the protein CATSRDVRQGASGYTF.

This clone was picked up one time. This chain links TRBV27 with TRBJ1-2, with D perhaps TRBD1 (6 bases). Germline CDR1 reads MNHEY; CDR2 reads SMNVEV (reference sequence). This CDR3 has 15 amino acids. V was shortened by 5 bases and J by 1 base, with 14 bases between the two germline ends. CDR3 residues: CASSMDSLINYGYTF. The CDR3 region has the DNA TGTGCCAGCAGTATGGACAGCCTGATTAACTATGGCTACACCTTC.

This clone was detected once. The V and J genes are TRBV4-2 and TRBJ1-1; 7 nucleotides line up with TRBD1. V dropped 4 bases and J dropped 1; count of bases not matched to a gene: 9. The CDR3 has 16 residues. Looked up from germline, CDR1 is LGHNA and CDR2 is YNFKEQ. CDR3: CASSLQGDVENTEAFF. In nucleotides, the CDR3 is TGTGCCAGCAGCCTGCAGGGGGACGTAGAGAACACTGAAGCTTTCTTT.

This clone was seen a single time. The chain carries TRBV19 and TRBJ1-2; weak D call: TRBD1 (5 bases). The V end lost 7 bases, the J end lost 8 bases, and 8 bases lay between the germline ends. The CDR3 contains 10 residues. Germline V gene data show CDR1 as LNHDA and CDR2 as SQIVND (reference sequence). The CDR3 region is CASKGNGYTF. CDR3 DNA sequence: TGTGCCAGTAAGGGGAACGGCTACACCTTC.

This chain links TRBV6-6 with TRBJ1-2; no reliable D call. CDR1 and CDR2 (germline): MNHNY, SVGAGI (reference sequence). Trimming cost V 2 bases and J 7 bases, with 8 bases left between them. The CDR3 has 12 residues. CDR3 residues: CASSYEARGYTF. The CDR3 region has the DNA TGTGCCAGCAGTTACGAGGCGCGTGGCTACACCTTC.

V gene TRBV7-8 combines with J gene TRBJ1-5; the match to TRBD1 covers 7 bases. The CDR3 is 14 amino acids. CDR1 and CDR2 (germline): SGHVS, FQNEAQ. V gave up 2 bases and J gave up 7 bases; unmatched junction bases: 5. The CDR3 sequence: CASSLSTGVQPQHF. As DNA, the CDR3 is TGTGCCAGCAGCTTATCCACAGGGGTACAGCCCCAGCATTTT.

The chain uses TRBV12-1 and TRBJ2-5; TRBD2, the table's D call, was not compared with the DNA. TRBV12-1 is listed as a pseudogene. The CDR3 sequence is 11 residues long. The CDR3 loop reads CARVVRETQYF. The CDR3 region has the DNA TGTGCTCGCGTGGTAAGAGAGACCCAGTACTTC.

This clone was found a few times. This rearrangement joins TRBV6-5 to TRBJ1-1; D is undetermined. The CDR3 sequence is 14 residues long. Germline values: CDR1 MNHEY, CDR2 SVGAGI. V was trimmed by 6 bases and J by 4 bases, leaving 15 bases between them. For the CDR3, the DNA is TGTGCCAGCAGCCCCCAGGTCCTGGGCACTGAAGCTTTCTTT. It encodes CASSPQVLGTEAFF.

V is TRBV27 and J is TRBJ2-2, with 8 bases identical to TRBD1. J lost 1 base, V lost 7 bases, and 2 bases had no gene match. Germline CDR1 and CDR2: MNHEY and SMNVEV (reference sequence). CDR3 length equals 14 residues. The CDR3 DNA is TGTGCCAGCAACGGACAGGGGAACACCGGGGAGCTGTTTTTT. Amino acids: CASNGQGNTGELFF.

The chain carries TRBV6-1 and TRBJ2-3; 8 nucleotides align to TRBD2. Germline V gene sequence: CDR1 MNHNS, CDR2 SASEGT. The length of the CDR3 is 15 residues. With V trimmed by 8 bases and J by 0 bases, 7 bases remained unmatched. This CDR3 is CASGTGGFSTDTQYF. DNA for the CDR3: TGTGCCAGCGGGACGGGGGGGTTTAGCACAGATACGCAGTATTTT.

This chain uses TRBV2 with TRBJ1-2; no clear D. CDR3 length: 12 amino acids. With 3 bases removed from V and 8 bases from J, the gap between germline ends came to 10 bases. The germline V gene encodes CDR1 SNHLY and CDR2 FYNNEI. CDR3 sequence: CASSEEVEGYTF. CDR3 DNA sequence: TGTGCCAGCAGTGAGGAGGTGGAAGGCTACACCTTC.

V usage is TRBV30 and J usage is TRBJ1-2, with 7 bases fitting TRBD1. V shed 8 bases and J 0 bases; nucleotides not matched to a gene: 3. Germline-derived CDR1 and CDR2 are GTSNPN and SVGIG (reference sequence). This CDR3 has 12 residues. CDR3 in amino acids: CARDSPNYGYTF. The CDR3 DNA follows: TGTGCCCGGGACAGTCCTAACTATGGCTACACCTTC. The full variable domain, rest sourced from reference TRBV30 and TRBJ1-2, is SQTIHQWPATLVQPVGSPLSLECTVEGTSNPNLYWYRQAAGRGLQLLFYSVGIGQISSEVPQNLSASRPQDRQFILSSKKLLLSDSGFYLCARDSPNYGYTFGSGTRLTVV.

CDR3 DNA sequence: TGTGCCAGCTATGGACAGGGTCTAAAGTCCGGGGACAGGGGGGTCCGGAAGGGCGATGAGCAGTTCTTC. Translating gives CASYGQGLKSGDRGVRKGDEQFF. The gene calls are TRBV2 and TRBJ2-1; 11 nucleotides agree with TRBD1. This CDR3 comprises 23 residues. With V trimmed by 8 bases and J by 8 bases, 35 bases remained unmatched. The germline V gene encodes CDR1 SNHLY and CDR2 FYNNEI.

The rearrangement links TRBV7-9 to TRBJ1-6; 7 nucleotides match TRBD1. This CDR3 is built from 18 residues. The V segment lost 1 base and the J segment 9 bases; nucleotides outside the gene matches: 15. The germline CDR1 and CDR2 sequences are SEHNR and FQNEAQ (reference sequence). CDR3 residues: CASSLESPTGFGSSPLHF. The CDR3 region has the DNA TGTGCCAGCAGCTTAGAAAGTCCGACAGGGTTCGGGAGTTCACCCCTCCACTTT. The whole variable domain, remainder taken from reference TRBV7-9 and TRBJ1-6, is DTGVSQNPRHKITKRGQNVTFRCDPISEHNRLYWYRQTLGQGPEFLTYFQNEAQLEKSRLLSDRFSAERPKGSFSTLEIQRTEQGDSAMYLCASSLESPTGFGSSPLHFGNGTRLTVT.

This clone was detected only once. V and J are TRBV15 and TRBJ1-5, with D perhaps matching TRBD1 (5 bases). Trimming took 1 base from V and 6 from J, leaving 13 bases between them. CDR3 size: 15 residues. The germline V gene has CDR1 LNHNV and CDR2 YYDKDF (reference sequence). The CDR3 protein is CATSRVRQGTQPQHF. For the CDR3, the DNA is TGTGCCACCAGCAGAGTTCGGCAGGGTACTCAGCCCCAGCATTTT.

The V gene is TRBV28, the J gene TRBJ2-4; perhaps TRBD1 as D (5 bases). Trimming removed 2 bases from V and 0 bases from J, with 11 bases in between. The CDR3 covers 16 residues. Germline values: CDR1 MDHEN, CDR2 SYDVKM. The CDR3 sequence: CASSLPGSIAKNIQYF. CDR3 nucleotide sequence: TGTGCCAGCAGTTTACCAGGGTCCATAGCCAAAAACATTCAGTACTTC.

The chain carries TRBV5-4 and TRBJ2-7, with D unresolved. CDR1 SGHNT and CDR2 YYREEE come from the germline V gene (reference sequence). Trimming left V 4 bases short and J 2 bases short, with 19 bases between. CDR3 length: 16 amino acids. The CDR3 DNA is TGTGCCAGCAGCCAAGAAGTGGAATCCCTAGCCTACGAGCAGTACTTC. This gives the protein CASSQEVESLAYEQYF.

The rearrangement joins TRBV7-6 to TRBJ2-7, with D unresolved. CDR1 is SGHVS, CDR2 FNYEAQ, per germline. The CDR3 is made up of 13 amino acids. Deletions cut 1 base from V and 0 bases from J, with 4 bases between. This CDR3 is CASSLGASYEQYF. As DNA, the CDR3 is TGTGCCAGCAGCTTAGGGGCCTCCTACGAGCAGTACTTC.

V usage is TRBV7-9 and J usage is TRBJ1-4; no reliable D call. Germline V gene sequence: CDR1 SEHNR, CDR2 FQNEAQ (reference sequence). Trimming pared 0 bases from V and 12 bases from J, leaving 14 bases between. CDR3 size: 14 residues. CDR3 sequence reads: CASSLAPGEGELFF. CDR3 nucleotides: TGTGCCAGCAGCTTAGCCCCCGGGGAGGGAGAACTGTTTTTT. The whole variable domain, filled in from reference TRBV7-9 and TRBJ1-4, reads DTGVSQNPRHKITKRGQNVTFRCDPISEHNRLYWYRQTLGQGPEFLTYFQNEAQLEKSRLLSDRFSAERPKGSFSTLEIQRTEQGDSAMYLCASSLAPGEGELFFGSGTQLSVL.

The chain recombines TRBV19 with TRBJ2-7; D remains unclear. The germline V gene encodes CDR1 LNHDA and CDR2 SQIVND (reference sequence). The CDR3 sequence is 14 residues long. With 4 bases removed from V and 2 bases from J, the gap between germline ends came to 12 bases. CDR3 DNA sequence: TGTGCCAGTAGTAGTAGACTTACCCCCTACGAGCAGTACTTC. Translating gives CASSSRLTPYEQYF. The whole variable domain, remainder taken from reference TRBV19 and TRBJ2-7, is DGGITQSPKYLFRKEGQNVTLSCEQNLNHDAMYWYRQDPGQGLRLIYYSQIVNDFQKGDIAEGYSVSREKKESFPLTVTSAQKNPTAFYLCASSSRLTPYEQYFGPGTRLTVT.

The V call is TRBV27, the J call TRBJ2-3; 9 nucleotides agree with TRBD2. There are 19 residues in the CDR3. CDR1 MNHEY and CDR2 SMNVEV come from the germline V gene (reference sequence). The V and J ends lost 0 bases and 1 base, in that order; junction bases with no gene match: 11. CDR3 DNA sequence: TGTGCCAGCAGTTTATCGAGCCACCTAGCGGGGAGGGGCACAGATACGCAGTATTTT. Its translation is CASSLSSHLAGRGTDTQYF.

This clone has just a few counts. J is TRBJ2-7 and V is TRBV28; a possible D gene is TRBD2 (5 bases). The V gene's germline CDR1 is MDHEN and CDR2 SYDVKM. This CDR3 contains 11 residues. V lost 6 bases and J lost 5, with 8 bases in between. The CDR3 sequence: CASSGINEQYF. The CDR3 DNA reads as TGTGCCAGCAGCGGGATAAACGAGCAGTACTTC.

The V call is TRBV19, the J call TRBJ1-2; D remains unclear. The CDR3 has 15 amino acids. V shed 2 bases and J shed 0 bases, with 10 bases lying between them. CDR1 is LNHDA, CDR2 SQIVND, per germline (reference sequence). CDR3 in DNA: TGTGCCAGTAGTATATACAGCCCGGCTAACTATGGCTACACCTTC. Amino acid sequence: CASSIYSPANYGYTF.

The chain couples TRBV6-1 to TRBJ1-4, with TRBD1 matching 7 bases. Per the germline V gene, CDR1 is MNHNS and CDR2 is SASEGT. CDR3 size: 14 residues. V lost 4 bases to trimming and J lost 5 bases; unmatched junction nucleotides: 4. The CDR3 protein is CASSVGQENEKLFF. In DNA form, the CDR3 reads TGTGCCAGCAGTGTCGGACAGGAGAATGAAAAACTGTTTTTT.

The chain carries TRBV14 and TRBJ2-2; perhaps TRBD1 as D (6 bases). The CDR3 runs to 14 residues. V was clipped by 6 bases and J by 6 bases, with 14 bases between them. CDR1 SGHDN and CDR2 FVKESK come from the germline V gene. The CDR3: CASSWGLVSGELFF. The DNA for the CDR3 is TGTGCCAGCAGTTGGGGGCTCGTATCCGGGGAGCTGTTTTTT.

The CDR3 sequence: CASSADTNQTPNYGYTF. The CDR3 DNA is TGTGCCAGCAGTGCCGACACCAACCAAACCCCTAACTATGGCTACACCTTC. V gene TRBV6-1 combines with J gene TRBJ1-2; D unresolved. Between the trimmed V and J ends, which lost 4 bases and 0 bases, there was a span of 18 bases. The length of the CDR3 is 17 residues. Germline V gene lookup returns CDR1 MNHNS and CDR2 SASEGT.

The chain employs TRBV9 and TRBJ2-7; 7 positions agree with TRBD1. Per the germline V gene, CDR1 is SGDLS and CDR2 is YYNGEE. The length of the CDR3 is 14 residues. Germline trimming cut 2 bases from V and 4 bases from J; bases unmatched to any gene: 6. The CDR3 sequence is CASSVTGQAYEQYF. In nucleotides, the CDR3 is TGTGCCAGCAGCGTGACCGGACAGGCATACGAGCAGTACTTC.

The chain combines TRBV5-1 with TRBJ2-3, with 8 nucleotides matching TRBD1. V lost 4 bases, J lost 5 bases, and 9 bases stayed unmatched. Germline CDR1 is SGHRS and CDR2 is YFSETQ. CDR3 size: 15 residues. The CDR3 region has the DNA TGCGCCAGCAGCCCAGGGGGCATGGGTGGAGATACGCAGTATTTT. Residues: CASSPGGMGGDTQYF.

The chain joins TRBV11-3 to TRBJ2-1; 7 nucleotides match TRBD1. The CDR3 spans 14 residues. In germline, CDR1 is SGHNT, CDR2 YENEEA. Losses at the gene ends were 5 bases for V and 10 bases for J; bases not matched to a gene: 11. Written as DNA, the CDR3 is TGTGCCAGCAGCGTCGGGACAGCCCAGGAGGAGCAGTTCTTC. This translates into CASSVGTAQEEQFF.